This TCR beta chain was sequenced in a study of blood T cells in healthy people across ages. The CDR3 consists of 13 residues. The junction had 6 bases not matched to a gene; V was cut back by 7 bases and J by 3 bases. CDR1 and CDR2 (germline): SNHLY, FYNNEI. The second PCR ran roughly 7 to 12 cycles with a sample-barcoded 5' primer and J-beta primers. TCRdb independently ran MiXCR on the 5' RACE reads; one entry per CDR3 protein. This table holds approximately 800,000 distinct CDR3 sequences, 40% to 65% found once. The people who gave samples were healthy Caucasians from Russia, aged roughly 6 to 95.

The TCR comes from a man of 80 years or more in good health. This rearrangement joins TRBV2 to TRBJ2-7; 7 bases are a match to TRBD1. The sequencing input was blood. CDR3 DNA: TGTGCCAGCATGGGGACAGTGATCTACGAGCAGTACTTC. Its protein product is CASMGTVIYEQYF.